Below are 28 T cell receptor beta chains sequenced from a single sample in a study of patients and donors after allogeneic stem cell transplantation. Each CDR3 protein is one row after TCRdb ran MiXCR on the RT-PCR reads. The sample includes more than 850,000 distinct CDR3 sequences, more than 15% of them seen just once. Sequenced: blood, either unsorted or a sorted T cell fraction (not recorded which). The receptor set was obtained from a human donor who was either an allogeneic HSCT recipient or a stem cell or donor lymphocyte infusion donor (not recorded which). It is not recorded whose cells these are; they may come from a transplant donor.

The chain joins TRBV29-1 to TRBJ1-1, with unresolved D. V lost 8 bases, J lost 1 base, and 17 bases lay in between. The germline V gene encodes CDR1 SQVTM and CDR2 ANQGSEA. The CDR3 runs to 14 residues. CDR3 sequence reads: CSTLRTQRNTEAFF. The CDR3 bases are TGCAGCACCCTGCGGACCCAGAGGAACACTGAAGCTTTCTTT.

At least ten counts were recorded for this clonotype. The chain carries TRBV4-1 and TRBJ1-1; D is uncertain. Trimming shortened V by 0 bases and J by 11 bases, and 10 bases separated the two germline ends. This CDR3 has 12 amino acids. CDR1 is MGHRA and CDR2 is YSYEKL in the germline V gene. This CDR3 is CASSQDGVDAFF. The CDR3 nucleotides are TGCGCCAGCAGCCAAGATGGGGTAGATGCTTTCTTT.

The chain carries TRBV20-1 and TRBJ1-1; a possible D gene is TRBD1 (5 bases). Germline values: CDR1 DFQATT, CDR2 SNEGSKA (reference sequence). The CDR3 totals 13 residues. CDR3 residues: CSSKGRTNTEAFF. The CDR3 DNA sequence: TGCAGCTCTAAGGGACGGACGAACACTGAAGCTTTCTTT.

Ten or more counts support this clonotype. The chain links TRBV24-1 to TRBJ1-5; no clear D. Looked up from germline, CDR1 is KGHDR and CDR2 is SFDVKD. CDR3 length: 13 residues. Trimming removed 3 bases at V and 2 bases at J, with 4 bases between. CDR3 loop: CATSDRGNQPQHF. The DNA for the CDR3 is TGTGCCACCAGTGATCGGGGCAATCAGCCCCAGCATTTT.

The chain uses TRBV10-3 and TRBJ1-5; 7 bases align to TRBD1. The ends lost 6 bases at V and 15 bases at J; junction bases unmatched: 14. The CDR3 is made up of 13 amino acids. The germline V gene encodes CDR1 ENHRY and CDR2 SYGVKD. The CDR3 DNA is TGTGCCATCAGACGCAACACAGGGGAACCGCCGCATTTT. Encoded protein: CAIRRNTGEPPHF.

There are a few counts of this clonotype. This chain uses TRBV6-1 with TRBJ2-7; D unclear. Germline V gene lookup returns CDR1 MNHNS and CDR2 SASEGT. This CDR3 region has 14 residues. V shed 7 bases and J shed 1 base, with 14 bases lying between them. The CDR3 spells CASNARAPSYEQYF. CDR3 in DNA: TGTGCCAGCAACGCAAGGGCTCCTTCCTACGAGCAGTACTTC.

V usage is TRBV20-1 and J usage is TRBJ2-5, with 7 bases aligning to TRBD1. CDR1 and CDR2 (germline): DFQATT, SNEGSKA (reference sequence). V shed 0 bases and J 5 bases; nucleotides not matched to a gene: 9. The CDR3 length is 15 residues. The CDR3 loop is CSARDTGTVGETQYF. The CDR3 DNA reads TGCAGTGCTAGAGATACCGGGACAGTAGGGGAGACCCAGTACTTC.

This clonotype was counted only a few times. The chain combines TRBV6-1 with TRBJ2-1; 7 nucleotides line up with TRBD1. The V gene's germline CDR1 is MNHNS and CDR2 SASEGT. J was trimmed by 0 bases and V by 5 bases; bases with no gene match: 4. This CDR3 is 15 amino acids long. CDR3 in DNA: TGTGCCAGCAGTAAGGGACAGATCTCCTACAATGAGCAGTTCTTC. Residues: CASSKGQISYNEQFF.

V usage is TRBV28 and J usage is TRBJ2-4; a weak D match, TRBD2 (6 bases). Trimming stripped 4 bases from V and 0 bases from J, with 10 bases between. Germline V lookup: CDR1 MDHEN, CDR2 SYDVKM. The CDR3 is made up of 15 amino acids. The CDR3 region is CASSSVAVAKNIQYF. Here the CDR3 DNA reads TGTGCCAGCAGTTCCGTAGCGGTAGCCAAAAACATTCAGTACTTC.

The V call is TRBV7-2, the J call TRBJ1-1; D ambiguous. The length of the CDR3 is 13 residues. V was clipped by 0 bases and J by 2 bases, with 4 bases between them. From germline, CDR1 is SGHTA and CDR2 FQGNSA. The CDR3 nucleotides read TGTGCCAGCAGCTTAGCAATTAACACTGAAGCTTTCTTT. It specifies CASSLAINTEAFF.

This clonotype appeared many times. The gene calls are TRBV24-1 and TRBJ2-1; TRBD2 matches 11 bases. The germline V gene has CDR1 KGHDR and CDR2 SFDVKD. V dropped 4 bases and J dropped 7; count of bases not matched to a gene: 8. The CDR3 contains 16 residues. The CDR3 DNA reads as TGTGCCACCAGTGACCATACTAGCGGGAGTCGTAATGAGCAGTTCTTC. As protein: CATSDHTSGSRNEQFF.

The chain combines TRBV24-1 with TRBJ2-5, with 7 bases fitting TRBD1. Germline CDR1 is KGHDR and CDR2 is SFDVKD. The V and J ends lost 4 bases and 1 base, in that order; junction bases with no gene match: 5. The CDR3 spans 15 residues. CDR3 sequence (DNA): TGTGCCACCAGTGAACAGGGGATATCCCAAGAGACCCAGTACTTC. It yields the protein CATSEQGISQETQYF.

The chain recombines TRBV9 with TRBJ2-3; D is possibly TRBD1 (5 bases). Germline lookup yields CDR1 SGDLS and CDR2 YYNGEE. The CDR3 spans 14 residues. Trimming pared 2 bases from V and 4 bases from J, leaving 11 bases between. CDR3 bases: TGTGCCAGCAGCGTCTCAGGGTTGCCAGATACGCAGTATTTT. Translating it yields CASSVSGLPDTQYF. The complete variable domain, with remaining parts taken from reference TRBV9 and TRBJ2-3, reads DSGVTQTPKHLITATGQRVTLRCSPRSGDLSVYWYQQSLDQGLQFLIQYYNGEERAKGNILERFSAQQFPDLHSELNLSSLELGDSALYFCASSVSGLPDTQYFGPGTRLTVL.

This clonotype was detected many times. The chain employs TRBV7-9 and TRBJ2-3, with a tentative D call TRBD2 (5 bases). Germline V gene lookup returns CDR1 SEHNR and CDR2 FQNEAQ (reference sequence). Trimming pared 5 bases from V and 4 bases from J, leaving 7 bases between. CDR3 size: 12 residues. The CDR3: CASSPLADTQYF. The CDR3 coding sequence is TGTGCCAGCAGCCCACTAGCAGATACGCAGTATTTT.

This clonotype was seen a few times. V usage is TRBV24-1 and J usage is TRBJ2-2, with D perhaps given as TRBD1 or TRBD2 (5 bases each). The V end lost 3 bases, the J end lost 9 bases, and 10 bases lay between the germline ends. CDR1 KGHDR and CDR2 SFDVKD come from the germline V gene. The CDR3 is made up of 13 amino acids. CDR3 sequence reads: CATSDEGTRELFF. The CDR3 DNA sequence: TGTGCCACCAGTGATGAAGGGACGCGGGAGCTGTTTTTT.

This chain's CDR3 is CASSDSINEAFF. In nucleotides, the CDR3 is TGTGCCAGCAGTGATTCAATTAATGAAGCTTTCTTT. J is TRBJ1-1 and V is TRBV25-1; D is uncertain. The CDR3 runs to 12 residues. V was trimmed by 3 bases and J by 7 bases, leaving 9 bases between them. Germline values: CDR1 MGHDK, CDR2 SYGVNS.

The V call is TRBV24-1, the J call TRBJ2-7; 11 bases fit TRBD1. Germline values: CDR1 KGHDR, CDR2 SFDVKD. Losses at the gene ends were 5 bases for V and 2 bases for J; bases not matched to a gene: 4. This CDR3 region has 15 residues. CDR3 loop: CATSATDRGPYEQYF. CDR3 in DNA: TGTGCCACCAGTGCAACGGACAGGGGGCCCTACGAGCAGTACTTC.

This clonotype appeared once. V gene TRBV20-1 combines with J gene TRBJ2-2; possible D gene TRBD2, 5 bases. Germline V CDR1 and CDR2: DFQATT, SNEGSKA (reference sequence). With 3 bases removed from V and 4 bases from J, the gap between germline ends came to 15 bases. This CDR3 region has 15 residues. This chain's CDR3 is CSARPLDCFTGELFF. CDR3 sequence (DNA): TGCAGTGCTAGGCCCCTGGACTGTTTCACCGGGGAGCTGTTTTTT.

On this clonotype: The junction shows a germline mismatch at one end, possibly a read error. V usage is TRBV9 and J usage is TRBJ2-7, with 11 bases identical to TRBD2. CDR1 and CDR2 from the germline V gene are SGDLS and YYNGEE. The CDR3 length is 14 residues. In DNA, the CDR3 is TGTGCCAGTAGCGTAGAACTAGCGGGGGCCGAGCAGTACTTC. This codes for CASSVELAGAEQYF.

This clonotype has just a few counts. The V call is TRBV9, the J call TRBJ1-2; unclear D gene. V dropped 0 bases and J dropped 5 bases, with 14 bases sitting between them. CDR1 and CDR2 from the germline V gene are SGDLS and YYNGEE. This CDR3 is 15 amino acids long. CDR3 DNA sequence: TGTGCCAGCAGCGTAGCTTCAAGGACGGGGTATGGCTACACCTTC. As protein: CASSVASRTGYGYTF.

V gene TRBV20-1 combines with J gene TRBJ2-1; TRBD1 might be the D (6 bases). Trimming pared 0 bases from V and 8 bases from J, leaving 14 bases between. Germline V gene sequence: CDR1 DFQATT, CDR2 SNEGSKA (reference sequence). The CDR3 is 14 amino acids. The CDR3 nucleotides read TGCAGTGCTAGAGAGGCCAGGGGTACCGATGAGCAGTTCTTC. Its protein is CSAREARGTDEQFF.

The chain carries TRBV29-1 and TRBJ1-1; possibly TRBD1 for D (5 bases). Trimming took 7 bases from V and 4 from J, leaving 19 bases between them. Germline loops: CDR1 SQVTM, CDR2 ANQGSEA. This CDR3 is built from 14 residues. In DNA, the CDR3 is TGCAGCGGCTCTTGGGCAGGGCCGGGCACTGAAGCTTTCTTT. Amino acids: CSGSWAGPGTEAFF. The variable domain in full, completed from reference TRBV29-1 and TRBJ1-1, reads SAVISQKPSRDICQRGTSLTIQCQVDSQVTMMFWYRQQPGQSLTLIATANQGSEATYESGFVIDKFPISRPNLTFSTLTVSNMSPEDSSIYLCSGSWAGPGTEAFFGQGTRLTVV.

This clonotype was detected only a few times. This sequence joins TRBV5-6 and TRBJ2-5; no clear D. Per germline, CDR1 SGHDT and CDR2 YYEEEE. The CDR3 loop spans 14 amino acids. V was trimmed by 5 bases and J by 5 bases, leaving 16 bases between them. The CDR3 DNA reads TGTGCCAGCAGGGTGATAAGGGTCGGCGAGACCCAGTACTTC. As protein: CASRVIRVGETQYF. Combining the CDR3 with reference TRBV5-6 and TRBJ2-5 gives the whole variable domain DAGVTQSPTHLIKTRGQQVTLRCSPKSGHDTVSWYQQALGQGPQFIFQYYEEEERQRGNFPDRFSGHQFPNYSSELNVNALLLGDSALYLCASRVIRVGETQYFGPGTRLLVL.

This chain connects TRBV27 to TRBJ1-5; D might be TRBD1 (6 bases). Germline lookup yields CDR1 MNHEY and CDR2 SMNVEV (reference sequence). This CDR3 region has 16 residues. The V gene lost 2 bases and the J gene lost 7 bases, with 18 bases spanning the gap. The CDR3 here is CASSLGGAQKGQPQHF. The DNA of the CDR3 is TGTGCCAGCAGTTTAGGGGGGGCACAAAAGGGCCAGCCCCAGCATTTT.

This clonotype was picked up a small number of times. The DNA of the CDR3 is TGTGCCAGCAGTCCGACAGGGTCAGATACGCAGTATTTT. Its protein product is CASSPTGSDTQYF. The rearrangement uses TRBV6-1 and TRBJ2-3, with TRBD1 matching over 7 bases. V lost 5 bases and J lost 4; bases outside the gene matches: 3. This CDR3 spans 13 amino acids. CDR1 and CDR2 from the germline V gene are MNHNS and SASEGT.

This sequence joins TRBV10-3 and TRBJ1-2; D is undetermined. V was shortened by 2 bases and J by 3 bases, with 7 bases between the two germline ends. The CDR3 sequence is 13 residues long. Germline values: CDR1 ENHRY, CDR2 SYGVKD. In DNA form, the CDR3 reads TGTGCCATCAGTGAGCTGGGAGACTATGGCTACACCTTC. Protein: CAISELGDYGYTF.

There are a few counts of this clonotype. The chain has TRBV12-3 or TRBV12-4 and TRBJ2-1, with unresolved D. V lost 7 bases and J 5 bases, leaving 6 bases between the germline ends. This CDR3 contains 11 residues. CDR3 region: CASTLDNEQFF. The CDR3 DNA sequence: TGTGCCAGCACTCTTGACAATGAGCAGTTCTTC.

This clonotype was picked up a small number of times. V and J are TRBV7-8 and TRBJ2-3; D call uncertain. V shed 1 base and J shed 0 bases, with 8 bases lying between them. The CDR3 contains 15 residues. CDR1 and CDR2 (germline): SGHVS, FQNEAQ. The CDR3 coding sequence is TGTGCCAGCAGCTTAGAGGGCGAGAGCACAGATACGCAGTATTTT. Residues: CASSLEGESTDTQYF.